The 31 T cell receptor beta chains in this list originate from one sample, sequenced in a study of blood T cell repertoires in COVID-19. The table came from immunoSEQ multiplex PCR; TCRdb's copy has only in-frame clones and leaves some out. The repertoire includes roughly 63,000 clones, 79% of them detected once, and about 32% sits in the top ten. The specimen was peripheral blood. The source is a human donor in a cohort sampled during active COVID-19.

The chain has TRBV28 and TRBJ2-5; the match to TRBD2 covers 12 bases. This CDR3 contains 18 residues. J gave up 5 bases and V 4 bases, and 14 bases lay outside the gene matches. CDR1 and CDR2 (germline): MDHEN, SYDVKM. CDR3 DNA sequence: TGTGCCAGCAGTTCCCCCGCGACTAGCGGGAGAAGGGGCGAGACCCAGTACTTC. Protein: CASSSPATSGRRGETQYF.

The chain is built from TRBV9 and TRBJ2-2; 7 bases fit TRBD1. Germline trimming cut 1 base from V and 4 bases from J; bases unmatched to any gene: 7. The CDR3 loop spans 16 amino acids. CDR1 and CDR2 (germline): SGDLS, YYNGEE. The CDR3, as DNA: TGTGCCAGCAGCGTAATGGGACAGCGTAGCACCGGGGAGCTGTTTTTT. Protein: CASSVMGQRSTGELFF.

This clone was seen only a few times. The rearrangement links TRBV5-1 to TRBJ2-7; 7 bases fit TRBD1. V shed 0 bases and J 2 bases; nucleotides not matched to a gene: 2. The germline V gene encodes CDR1 SGHRS and CDR2 YFSETQ. CDR3 length equals 14 residues. The CDR3 nucleotides read TGCGCCAGCAGCTTGGGGGACAGACCCTACGAGCAGTACTTC. Protein sequence: CASSLGDRPYEQYF.

The V call is TRBV5-5, the J call TRBJ2-2, with TRBD2 identical over 8 bases. This CDR3 contains 16 residues. The J segment lost 6 bases and the V segment lost 0 bases, leaving 7 bases of the junction unmatched. The V gene's germline CDR1 is SGHKS and CDR2 YYEKEE (reference sequence). The CDR3 nucleotides are TGTGCCAGCAGCTTGGAACTAGCGGCCCCTCCCGGGGAGCTGTTTTTT. It codes for CASSLELAAPPGELFF.

This rearrangement joins TRBV14 to TRBJ2-7, with 9 bases matching TRBD2. CDR1 SGHDN and CDR2 FVKESK come from the germline V gene. V shed 0 bases, J shed 7 bases, and the junction held 10 bases outside the gene matches. The CDR3 covers 16 residues. CDR3 amino acids: CASSQERREGLKEQYF. DNA for the CDR3: TGTGCCAGCAGCCAAGAACGGCGGGAGGGTCTGAAAGAGCAGTACTTC.

This chain connects TRBV29-1 to TRBJ2-3; D possibly corresponds to TRBD2 (5 bases). CDR1 is SQVTM and CDR2 is ANQGSEA in the germline V gene. The CDR3 consists of 12 residues. Trimming took off 0 bases at V and 6 bases at J, with 7 bases between the two ends. This CDR3 reads CSVEDWEDTQYF. As DNA, the CDR3 is TGCAGCGTTGAAGATTGGGAGGATACGCAGTATTTT.

V gene TRBV5-1 combines with J gene TRBJ2-3; D possibly corresponds to TRBD2 (6 bases). CDR3 size: 15 residues. Trimming shortened V by 4 bases and J by 0 bases, and 12 bases separated the two germline ends. Per the germline V gene, CDR1 is SGHRS and CDR2 is YFSETQ. The chain's CDR3 is CASSRSGGSTDTQYF. The CDR3 nucleotides read TGCGCCAGCAGCCGTAGCGGAGGAAGCACAGATACGCAGTATTTT.

The count of this clone is one. The chain combines TRBV9 with TRBJ2-1, with 13 bases identical to TRBD2. The V gene end was trimmed by 4 bases and the J gene end by 5 bases; junction bases not matched to a gene: 9. Germline V gives CDR1 SGDLS, CDR2 YYNGEE. The CDR3 has 17 residues. CDR3 residues: CASSFLTSGRVDNEQFF. Written as DNA, the CDR3 is TGTGCCAGCAGCTTCCTAACTAGCGGGAGGGTAGACAATGAGCAGTTCTTC. The full variable domain, with the rest looked up from reference TRBV9 and TRBJ2-1, is DSGVTQTPKHLITATGQRVTLRCSPRSGDLSVYWYQQSLDQGLQFLIQYYNGEERAKGNILERFSAQQFPDLHSELNLSSLELGDSALYFCASSFLTSGRVDNEQFFGPGTRLTVL.

The chain combines TRBV5-1 with TRBJ2-3; TRBD2 might be the D (5 bases). The CDR3 has 16 residues. Germline CDR1 reads SGHRS; CDR2 reads YFSETQ. With 4 bases removed from V and 0 bases from J, the gap between germline ends came to 15 bases. Here the CDR3 DNA reads TGCGCCAGCAGCGCGGGTCGTACGACTAGCACAGATACGCAGTATTTT. As protein: CASSAGRTTSTDTQYF. The full variable domain, rest sourced from reference TRBV5-1 and TRBJ2-3, is KAGVTQTPRYLIKTRGQQVTLSCSPISGHRSVSWYQQTPGQGLQFLFEYFSETQRNKGNFPGRFSGRQFSNSRSEMNVSTLELGDSALYLCASSAGRTTSTDTQYFGPGTRLTVL.

The V gene is TRBV19, the J gene TRBJ1-6; D gene unclear. The germline V gene has CDR1 LNHDA and CDR2 SQIVND (reference sequence). The CDR3 consists of 16 residues. The V end lost 3 bases, the J end lost 0 bases, and 9 bases lay between the germline ends. The CDR3 loop reads CASSMKRSSYNSPLHF. The CDR3 coding sequence is TGTGCCAGTAGTATGAAGAGAAGCTCCTATAATTCACCCCTCCACTTT.

The chain links TRBV5-5 to TRBJ1-1; TRBD1 might be the D (6 bases). Trimming left V 0 bases short and J 2 bases short, with 8 bases between. Germline CDR1 SGHKS, CDR2 YYEKEE (reference sequence). The CDR3 is made up of 14 amino acids. CDR3 region: CASSLGGRNTEAFF. The CDR3 DNA sequence: TGTGCCAGCAGCTTGGGGGGGCGAAACACTGAAGCTTTCTTT. Filled out from reference TRBV5-5 and TRBJ1-1, the complete variable domain reads DAGVTQSPTHLIKTRGQQVTLRCSPISGHKSVSWYQQVLGQGPQFIFQYYEKEERGRGNFPDRFSARQFPNYSSELNVNALLLGDSALYLCASSLGGRNTEAFFGQGTRLTVV.

CDR3 sequence reads: CASSQPGFADTQYF. CDR3 nucleotide sequence: TGTGCCAGCAGCCAACCCGGGTTCGCAGATACGCAGTATTTT. The chain combines TRBV3-1 (or the pseudogene TRBV3-2) with TRBJ2-3; D remains unclear. Germline CDR1 and CDR2: LGHDT and YNNKEL (reference sequence). Between the trimmed V and J ends, which lost 2 bases and 4 bases, there was a span of 10 bases. This CDR3 region has 14 residues.

The DNA for the CDR3 is TGTGCCAGCGGGGTAGCGGGAGGTCGGCCAAATGAGCAGTTCTTC. Encoded protein: CASGVAGGRPNEQFF. This chain uses TRBV19 with TRBJ2-1, with 10 bases aligning to TRBD2. This CDR3 comprises 15 residues. V lost 9 bases to trimming and J lost 7 bases; unmatched junction nucleotides: 12. CDR1 and CDR2 from the germline V gene are LNHDA and SQIVND (reference sequence).

V gene TRBV30 combines with J gene TRBJ2-3; 9 positions agree with TRBD2. V gave up 3 bases and J gave up 3 bases; unmatched junction bases: 10. Germline values: CDR1 GTSNPN, CDR2 SVGIG (reference sequence). The CDR3 covers 16 residues. The CDR3 reads CAWSPGIAGVTDTQYF. CDR3 in DNA: TGTGCCTGGAGCCCCGGGATAGCGGGAGTTACAGATACGCAGTATTTT.

This clone was seen a handful of times. The rearrangement links TRBV7-6 to TRBJ2-7; 10 nucleotides line up with TRBD2. The CDR3 runs 18 residues. V shed 1 base, J shed 3 bases, and the junction held 12 bases outside the gene matches. Germline V CDR1 and CDR2: SGHVS, FNYEAQ. In DNA form, the CDR3 reads TGTGCCAGCAGCTTAGTTAGCGGGAGGCTCGGGGCGAACTACGAGCAGTACTTC. Residues: CASSLVSGRLGANYEQYF.

V gene TRBV7-2 combines with J gene TRBJ2-7, with D hard to call. V was pared by 1 base and J by 7 bases, with 23 bases between. This CDR3 spans 17 amino acids. Looked up from germline, CDR1 is SGHTA and CDR2 is FQGNSA. The CDR3 DNA is TGTGCCAGCAGCTTAGGTTATTCTTCTGGTGGCTCCGGGGAGCAGTACTTC. Translating gives CASSLGYSSGGSGEQYF.

The chain links TRBV11-3 to TRBJ2-3, with 11 bases identical to TRBD1. Germline V CDR1 and CDR2: SGHNT, YENEEA. The CDR3 length is 15 residues. Trimming removed 5 bases from V and 2 bases from J; junction bases left unmatched: 3. As DNA, the CDR3 is TGTGCCAGCAGCCGGACAGGGGGCAACACAGATACGCAGTATTTT. Translating gives CASSRTGGNTDTQYF.

The chain recombines TRBV19 with TRBJ2-7; TRBD1 agrees at 11 bases. Losses at the gene ends were 6 bases for V and 4 bases for J; bases not matched to a gene: 5. Germline V gene lookup returns CDR1 LNHDA and CDR2 SQIVND (reference sequence). This CDR3 has 14 residues. CDR3 amino acids: CASRGQGEKYEQYF. The CDR3 nucleotides are TGTGCCAGTAGGGGACAGGGGGAAAAGTACGAGCAGTACTTC.

This chain joins TRBV6-2 or TRBV6-3 and TRBJ2-1, with 7 bases matching TRBD2. From germline, CDR1 is MNHEY and CDR2 SVGEGT. The CDR3 spans 19 residues. V lost 2 bases, J lost 7 bases, and 20 bases stayed unmatched. The CDR3: CASSYGRYSSGTLRNEQFF. The CDR3 DNA reads TGTGCCAGCAGTTACGGCAGATATTCTAGCGGAACTTTAAGGAATGAGCAGTTCTTC.

V and J are TRBV28 and TRBJ2-1; the match to TRBD2 covers 8 bases. This CDR3 spans 13 amino acids. J gave up 6 bases and V 9 bases, and 7 bases lay outside the gene matches. Germline V gene data show CDR1 as MDHEN and CDR2 as SYDVKM. CDR3 sequence: CASKREWVNEQFF. CDR3 nucleotides: TGTGCCAGTAAGCGGGAGTGGGTCAATGAGCAGTTCTTC.

The V gene is TRBV6-2 or TRBV6-3, the J gene TRBJ2-5; 13 bases map to TRBD2. Germline-derived CDR1 and CDR2 are MNHEY and SVGEGT. This CDR3 is built from 19 residues. The ends lost 6 bases at V and 6 bases at J; junction bases unmatched: 19. The chain's CDR3 is CASSPTSGRGPANVKTQYF. The CDR3 region has the DNA TGTGCCAGCAGCCCTACTAGCGGGAGGGGGCCGGCTAATGTAAAGACCCAGTACTTC.

This chain uses TRBV12-5 with TRBJ2-1, with a weak D call TRBD2 (6 bases). This CDR3 is built from 16 residues. Germline V gene lookup returns CDR1 LGHNT and CDR2 FRNRAP. Trimming took 9 bases from V and 6 from J, leaving 24 bases between them. CDR3 sequence: CASGESGRITPNEQFF. The CDR3 bases are TGTGCTAGCGGAGAGTCCGGGAGAATCACCCCCAATGAGCAGTTCTTC.

The chain combines TRBV7-2 with TRBJ2-7; weak D call: TRBD2 (5 bases). The CDR3 sequence is 14 residues long. V dropped 5 bases and J dropped 3 bases, with 14 bases sitting between them. The germline V gene has CDR1 SGHTA and CDR2 FQGNSA. The CDR3 DNA reads as TGTGCCAGCAGCCAATCAGCCGGAGGCTACGAGCAGTACTTC. Translating it yields CASSQSAGGYEQYF.

The rearrangement uses TRBV5-5 and TRBJ2-7; 7 bases map to TRBD2. V was clipped by 1 base and J by 0 bases; unmatched bases: 4. The CDR3 covers 15 residues. Per germline, CDR1 SGHKS and CDR2 YYEKEE (reference sequence). The CDR3 is CASSLRGVSSYEQYF. The DNA for the CDR3 is TGTGCCAGCAGCTTGCGGGGGGTGAGCTCCTACGAGCAGTACTTC.

V usage is TRBV7-6 and J usage is TRBJ2-1; tentative D call: TRBD1 (6 bases). Trimming pared 5 bases from V and 10 bases from J, leaving 15 bases between. The CDR3 length is 13 residues. Germline V CDR1 and CDR2: SGHVS, FNYEAQ. The CDR3 nucleotides read TGTGCCAGCAGCGCGGACAGAACGGGCGAGCAGTTCTTC. Its protein is CASSADRTGEQFF.

This chain uses TRBV21-1 with TRBJ2-5; the table's D gene call, TRBD2, was not cross checked with the DNA. TRBV21-1 counts as a pseudogene. CDR3 length: 14 amino acids. CDR3: CARGDSQYQETQYF. DNA of the CDR3: TGTGCCAGAGGGGACTCTCAGTACCAAGAGACCCAGTACTTC.

J is TRBJ2-7 and V is TRBV4-1; 7 positions agree with TRBD1. Trimming cost V 2 bases and J 2 bases; bases outside gene matches: 6. The CDR3 extends over 15 amino acids. The germline CDR1 and CDR2 sequences are MGHRA and YSYEKL. The CDR3 DNA sequence: TGCGCCAGCAGCCAACACAGGGGTGTCCCCTACGAGCAGTACTTC. Its protein product is CASSQHRGVPYEQYF.

The gene calls are TRBV7-9 and TRBJ1-6; 7 nucleotides line up with TRBD1. CDR1 is SEHNR, CDR2 FQNEAQ, per germline (reference sequence). The CDR3 covers 15 residues. Losses at the gene ends were 7 bases for V and 6 bases for J; bases not matched to a gene: 9. CDR3 protein: CASTGDTGVNSPLHF. CDR3 sequence (DNA): TGTGCCAGCACAGGAGATACAGGGGTTAATTCACCCCTCCACTTT.

This clone was observed once. The CDR3 is CASSPGQGFSGANVLTF. The CDR3 DNA follows: TGTGCCAGCAGCCCTGGACAGGGGTTCTCTGGGGCCAACGTCCTGACTTTC. The V and J genes are TRBV7-6 and TRBJ2-6, with 9 bases fitting TRBD1. V dropped 5 bases and J dropped 0; count of bases not matched to a gene: 5. The germline CDR1 and CDR2 sequences are SGHVS and FNYEAQ. This CDR3 spans 17 amino acids.

This sequence joins TRBV3-1 (or the pseudogene TRBV3-2) and TRBJ2-5, with 14 bases fitting TRBD2. The CDR3 runs 18 residues. After removal of 2 bases from V and 3 bases from J, the junction contained 8 bases not matched to a gene. Germline-derived CDR1 and CDR2 are LGHDT and YNNKEL (reference sequence). The CDR3 bases are TGTGCCAGCAGCCAACGACGACTAGCGGGAGGGCCAGAAGAGACCCAGTACTTC. It encodes CASSQRRLAGGPEETQYF.

The V call is TRBV30, the J call TRBJ1-4; D perhaps matches TRBD1 (5 bases). The CDR3 has 13 amino acids. The germline V gene has CDR1 GTSNPN and CDR2 SVGIG (reference sequence). V lost 3 bases, J lost 3 bases, and 8 bases lay in between. The DNA of the CDR3 is TGTGCCTGGAGGGGGCAGTCTAATGAAAAACTGTTTTTT. Protein: CAWRGQSNEKLFF.